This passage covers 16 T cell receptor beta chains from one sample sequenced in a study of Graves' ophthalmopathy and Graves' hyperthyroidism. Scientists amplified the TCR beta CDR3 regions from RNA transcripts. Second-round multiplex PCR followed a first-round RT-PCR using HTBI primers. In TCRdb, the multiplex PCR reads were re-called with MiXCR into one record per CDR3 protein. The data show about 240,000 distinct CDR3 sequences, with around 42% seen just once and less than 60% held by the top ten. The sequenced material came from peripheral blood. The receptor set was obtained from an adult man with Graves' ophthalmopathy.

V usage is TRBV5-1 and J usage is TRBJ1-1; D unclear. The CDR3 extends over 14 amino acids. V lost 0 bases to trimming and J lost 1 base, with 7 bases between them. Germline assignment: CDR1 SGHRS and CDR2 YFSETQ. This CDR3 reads CASSLGIPNTEAFF. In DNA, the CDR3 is TGCGCCAGCAGCTTGGGCATCCCGAACACTGAAGCTTTCTTT.

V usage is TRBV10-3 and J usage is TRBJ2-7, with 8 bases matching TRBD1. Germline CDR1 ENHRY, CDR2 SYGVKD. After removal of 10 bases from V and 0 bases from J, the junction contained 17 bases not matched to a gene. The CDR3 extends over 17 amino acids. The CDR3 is CASRLQDRAYFSYEQYF. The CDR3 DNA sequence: TGTGCCAGCAGATTACAGGACAGGGCTTACTTCTCCTACGAGCAGTACTTC.

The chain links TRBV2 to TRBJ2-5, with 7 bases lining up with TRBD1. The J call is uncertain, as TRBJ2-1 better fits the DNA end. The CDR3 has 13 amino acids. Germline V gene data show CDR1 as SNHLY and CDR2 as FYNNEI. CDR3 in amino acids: CASRDSGIDEQFF. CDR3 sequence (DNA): TGTGCCAGCCGGGACAGTGGGATCGATGAGCAGTTCTTC.

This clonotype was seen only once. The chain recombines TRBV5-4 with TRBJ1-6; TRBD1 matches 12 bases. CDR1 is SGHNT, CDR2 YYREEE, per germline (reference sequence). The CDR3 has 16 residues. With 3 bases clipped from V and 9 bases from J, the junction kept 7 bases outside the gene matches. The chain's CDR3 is CASSSGQGARSSPLHF. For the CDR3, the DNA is TGTGCCAGCAGCTCGGGACAGGGGGCTAGGAGTTCACCCCTCCACTTT.

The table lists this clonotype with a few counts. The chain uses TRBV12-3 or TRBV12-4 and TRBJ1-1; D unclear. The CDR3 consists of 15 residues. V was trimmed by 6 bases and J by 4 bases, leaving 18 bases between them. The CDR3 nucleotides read TGTGCCAGCAGCTTGGTTAATGAAAGGGTCACTGAAGCTTTCTTT. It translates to CASSLVNERVTEAFF.

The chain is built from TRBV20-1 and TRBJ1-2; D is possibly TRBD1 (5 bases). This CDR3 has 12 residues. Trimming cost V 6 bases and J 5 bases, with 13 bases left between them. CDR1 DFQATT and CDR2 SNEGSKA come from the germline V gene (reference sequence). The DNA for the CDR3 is TGCAGTGCACCCCGGGAGGGGTATGGCTACACCTTC. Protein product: CSAPREGYGYTF.

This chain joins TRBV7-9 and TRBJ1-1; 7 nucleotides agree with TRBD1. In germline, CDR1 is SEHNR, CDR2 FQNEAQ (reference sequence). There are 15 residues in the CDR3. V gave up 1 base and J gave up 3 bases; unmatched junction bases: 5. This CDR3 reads CASSLERDRYTEAFF. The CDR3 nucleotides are TGTGCCAGCAGCTTAGAAAGGGACAGATACACTGAAGCTTTCTTT.

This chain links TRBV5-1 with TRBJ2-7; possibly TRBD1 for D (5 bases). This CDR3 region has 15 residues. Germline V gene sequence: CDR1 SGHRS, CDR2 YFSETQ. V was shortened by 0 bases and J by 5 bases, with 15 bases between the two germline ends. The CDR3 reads CASSLAPGQGNEQYF. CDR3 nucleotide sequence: TGCGCCAGCAGCTTGGCTCCAGGGCAAGGAAACGAGCAGTACTTC.

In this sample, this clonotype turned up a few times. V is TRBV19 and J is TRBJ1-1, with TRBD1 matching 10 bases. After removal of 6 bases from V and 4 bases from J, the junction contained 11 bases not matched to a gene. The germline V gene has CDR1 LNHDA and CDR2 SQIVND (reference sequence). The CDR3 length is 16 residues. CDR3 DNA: TGTGCCAGTAGACCGCGACAGGGGGCGCGGAGCACTGAAGCTTTCTTT. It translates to CASRPRQGARSTEAFF.

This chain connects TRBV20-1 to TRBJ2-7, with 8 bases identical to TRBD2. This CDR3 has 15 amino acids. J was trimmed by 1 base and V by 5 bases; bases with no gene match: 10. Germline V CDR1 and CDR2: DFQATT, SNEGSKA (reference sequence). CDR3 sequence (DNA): TGCAGTGCTCCCATAGCGGGAATGGTGTCCTACGAGCAGTACTTC. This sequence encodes CSAPIAGMVSYEQYF.

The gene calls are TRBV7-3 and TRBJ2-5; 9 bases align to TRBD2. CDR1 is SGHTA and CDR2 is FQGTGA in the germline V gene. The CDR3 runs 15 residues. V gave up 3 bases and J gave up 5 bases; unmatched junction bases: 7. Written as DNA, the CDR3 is TGTGCCAGCAGCTTTTCCAGCGGGGGGAAGGAGACCCAGTACTTC. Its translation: CASSFSSGGKETQYF.

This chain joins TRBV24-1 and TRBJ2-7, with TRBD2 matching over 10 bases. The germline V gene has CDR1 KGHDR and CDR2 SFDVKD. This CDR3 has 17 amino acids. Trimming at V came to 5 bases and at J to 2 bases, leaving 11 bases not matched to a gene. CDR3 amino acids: CATSGSRTSGGTYEQYF. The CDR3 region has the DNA TGTGCCACCAGTGGTTCTCGGACTAGCGGAGGGACCTACGAGCAGTACTTC.

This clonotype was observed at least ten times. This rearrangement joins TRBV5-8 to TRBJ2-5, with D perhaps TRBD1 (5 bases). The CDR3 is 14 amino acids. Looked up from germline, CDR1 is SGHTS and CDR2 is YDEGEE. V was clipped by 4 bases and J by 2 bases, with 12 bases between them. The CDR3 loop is CASSPDSDQETQYF. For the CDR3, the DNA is TGTGCCAGCAGCCCCGACAGTGATCAAGAGACCCAGTACTTC.

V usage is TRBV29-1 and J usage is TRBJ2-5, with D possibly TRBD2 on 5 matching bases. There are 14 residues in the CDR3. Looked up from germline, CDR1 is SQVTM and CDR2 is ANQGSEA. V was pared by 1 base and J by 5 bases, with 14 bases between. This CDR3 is CSVEVRGPRETQYF. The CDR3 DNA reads TGCAGCGTTGAAGTAAGAGGGCCCCGGGAGACCCAGTACTTC.

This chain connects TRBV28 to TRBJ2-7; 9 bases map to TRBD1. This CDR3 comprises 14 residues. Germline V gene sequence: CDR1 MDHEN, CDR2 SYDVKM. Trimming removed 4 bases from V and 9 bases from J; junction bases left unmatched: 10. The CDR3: CASSSLRTGEGQYF. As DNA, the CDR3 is TGTGCCAGCAGTTCCCTAAGGACAGGGGAGGGGCAGTACTTC.

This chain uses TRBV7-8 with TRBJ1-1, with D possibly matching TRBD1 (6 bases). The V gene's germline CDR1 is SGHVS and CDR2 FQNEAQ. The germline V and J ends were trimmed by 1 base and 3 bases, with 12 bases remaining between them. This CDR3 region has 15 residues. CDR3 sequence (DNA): TGTGCCAGCAGCTTAGGGCGCTCAGGGGACACTGAAGCTTTCTTT. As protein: CASSLGRSGDTEAFF.